This T cell receptor beta chain derives from a study of a mutant IDH1 vaccine in newly diagnosed glioma. As for the study in general: Treated patients had a mean age of about 40 years and a roughly 62% male, around 38% female split.

Noted time point: week 11, during vaccination. In every dose of vaccine, 300 ug of mutant IDH1 20-mer peptide was given alongside topical imiquimod. Study results and caveats: Whatever changes occurred in top peripheral T cell clonotypes seemed unrelated to pseudoprogression.

TCRdb's table, derived via immunoSEQ multiplex PCR, lists solely in-frame clones and lacks some. The sample has about 130,000 clones, around three quarters seen once; the top ten hold 5% to 7%. Turning to this clone: Antigen: not known.

Germline V CDR1 and CDR2: SGHAT, FQNNGV. Trimming cost V 5 bases and J 6 bases; bases outside gene matches: 5. CDR3 size: 15 residues. Here the sequenced sample was PBMCs, taken from a glioma patient whose treatment included an IDH1 peptide vaccine. This chain joins TRBV11-2 and TRBJ2-1, with 12 bases fitting TRBD2. The clonotype originates from a man in his forties or fifties with glioma. CDR3 loop: CASSLGLAGLNEQFF. DNA of the CDR3: TGTGCCAGCAGCCTGGGACTAGCGGGCCTCAATGAGCAGTTCTTC.